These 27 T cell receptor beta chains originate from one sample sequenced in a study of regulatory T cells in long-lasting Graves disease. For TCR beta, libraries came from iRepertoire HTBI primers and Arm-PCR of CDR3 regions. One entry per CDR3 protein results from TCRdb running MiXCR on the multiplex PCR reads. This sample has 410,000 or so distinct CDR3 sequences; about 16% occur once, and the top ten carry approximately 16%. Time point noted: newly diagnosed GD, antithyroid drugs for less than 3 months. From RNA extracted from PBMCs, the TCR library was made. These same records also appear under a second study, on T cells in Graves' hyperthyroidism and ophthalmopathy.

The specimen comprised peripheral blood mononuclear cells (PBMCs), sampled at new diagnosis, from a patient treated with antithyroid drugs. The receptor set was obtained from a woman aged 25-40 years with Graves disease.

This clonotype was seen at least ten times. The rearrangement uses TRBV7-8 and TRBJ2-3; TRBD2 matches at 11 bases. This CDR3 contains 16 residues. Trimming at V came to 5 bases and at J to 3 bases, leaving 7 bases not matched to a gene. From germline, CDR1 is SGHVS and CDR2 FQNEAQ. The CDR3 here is CASSARLAGPTDTQYF. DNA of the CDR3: TGTGCCAGCAGCGCCCGACTAGCGGGACCGACAGATACGCAGTATTTT. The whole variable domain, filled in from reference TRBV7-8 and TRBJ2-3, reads GAGVSQSPRYKVAKRGQDVALRCDPISGHVSLFWYQQALGQGPEFLTYFQNEAQLDKSGLPSDRFFAERPEGSVSTLKIQRTQQEDSAVYLCASSARLAGPTDTQYFGPGTRLTVL.

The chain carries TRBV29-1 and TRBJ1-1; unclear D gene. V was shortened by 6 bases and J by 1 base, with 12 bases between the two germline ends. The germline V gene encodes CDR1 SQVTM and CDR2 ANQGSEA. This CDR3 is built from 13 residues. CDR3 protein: CSVRANANTEAFF. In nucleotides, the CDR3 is TGCAGCGTCCGGGCCAACGCGAACACTGAAGCTTTCTTT.

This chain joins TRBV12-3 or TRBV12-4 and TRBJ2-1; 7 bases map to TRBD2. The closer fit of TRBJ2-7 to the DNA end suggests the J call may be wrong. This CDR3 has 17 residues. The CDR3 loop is CASSSLSSGNSYNEQYF. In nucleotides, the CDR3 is TGTGCCAGCAGTTCCCTATCTAGCGGCAACTCCTACAATGAGCAGTACTTC.

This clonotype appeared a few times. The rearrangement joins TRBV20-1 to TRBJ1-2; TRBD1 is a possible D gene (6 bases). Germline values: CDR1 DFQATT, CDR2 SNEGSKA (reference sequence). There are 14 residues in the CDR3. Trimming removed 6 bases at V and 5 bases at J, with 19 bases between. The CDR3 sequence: CSAHRPDSLYGYTF. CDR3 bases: TGCAGTGCCCACAGGCCGGACAGCCTATATGGCTACACCTTC.

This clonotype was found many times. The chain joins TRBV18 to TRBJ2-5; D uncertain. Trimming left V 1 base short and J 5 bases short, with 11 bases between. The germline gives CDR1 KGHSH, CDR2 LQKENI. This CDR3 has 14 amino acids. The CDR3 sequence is CASSPQAGDETQYF. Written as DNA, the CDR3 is TGTGCCAGCTCACCACAGGCTGGGGATGAGACCCAGTACTTC.

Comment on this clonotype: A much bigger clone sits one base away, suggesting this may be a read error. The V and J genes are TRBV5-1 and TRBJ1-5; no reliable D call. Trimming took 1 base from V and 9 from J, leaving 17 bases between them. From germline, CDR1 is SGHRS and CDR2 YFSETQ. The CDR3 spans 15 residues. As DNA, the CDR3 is TGCGCCAGCAGCTTGTTGGGCGCGAGGAACCGGCCCCAGCATTTT. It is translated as CASSLLGARNRPQHF. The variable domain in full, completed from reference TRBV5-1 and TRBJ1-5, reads KAGVTQTPRYLIKTRGQQVTLSCSPISGHRSVSWYQQTPGQGLQFLFEYFSETQRNKGNFPGRFSGRQFSNSRSEMNVSTLELGDSALYLCASSLLGARNRPQHFGDGTRLSIL.

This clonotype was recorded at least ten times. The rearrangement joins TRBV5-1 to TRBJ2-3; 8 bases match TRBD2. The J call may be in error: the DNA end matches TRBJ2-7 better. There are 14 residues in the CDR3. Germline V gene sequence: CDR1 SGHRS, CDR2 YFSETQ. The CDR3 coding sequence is TGCGCCAGCAGCTCGGCGGGGGGCTCCTACGAGCAGTACTTC. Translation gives CASSSAGGSYEQYF.

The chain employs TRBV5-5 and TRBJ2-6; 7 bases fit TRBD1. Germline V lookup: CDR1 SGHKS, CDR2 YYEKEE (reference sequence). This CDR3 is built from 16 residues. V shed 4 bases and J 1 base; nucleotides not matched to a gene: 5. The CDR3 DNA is TGTGCCAGCAGCCCGCAGGGGGTATCTGGGGCCAACGTCCTGACTTTC. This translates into CASSPQGVSGANVLTF.

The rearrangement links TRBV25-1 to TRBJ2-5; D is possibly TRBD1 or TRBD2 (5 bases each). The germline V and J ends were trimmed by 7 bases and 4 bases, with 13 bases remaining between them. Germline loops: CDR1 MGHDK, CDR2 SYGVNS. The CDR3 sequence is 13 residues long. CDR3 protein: CASTDPGLETQYF. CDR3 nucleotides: TGTGCCAGCACCGACCCGGGGCTAGAGACCCAGTACTTC.

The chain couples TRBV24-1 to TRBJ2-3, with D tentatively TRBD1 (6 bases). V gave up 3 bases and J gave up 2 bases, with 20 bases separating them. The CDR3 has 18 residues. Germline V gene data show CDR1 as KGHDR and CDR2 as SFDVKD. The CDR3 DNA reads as TGTGCCACCAGTGATGGCGCCGGTGGGACAATATCCACAGATACGCAGTATTTT. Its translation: CATSDGAGGTISTDTQYF.

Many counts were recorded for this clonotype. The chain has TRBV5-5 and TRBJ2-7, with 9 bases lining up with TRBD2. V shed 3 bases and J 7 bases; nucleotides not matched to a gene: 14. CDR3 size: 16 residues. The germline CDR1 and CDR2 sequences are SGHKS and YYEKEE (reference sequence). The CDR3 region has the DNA TGTGCCAGCAGCTCCTCTCCTCCTAGCGGGGCCAGAGAGCAGTACTTC. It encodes CASSSSPPSGAREQYF.

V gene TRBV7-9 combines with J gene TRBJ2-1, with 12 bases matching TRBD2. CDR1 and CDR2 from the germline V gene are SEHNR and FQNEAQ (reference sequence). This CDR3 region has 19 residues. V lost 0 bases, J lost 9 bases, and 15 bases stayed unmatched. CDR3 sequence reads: CASSLASPGTSGRIAEQFF. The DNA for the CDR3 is TGTGCCAGCAGCTTAGCCTCCCCCGGTACTAGCGGGAGGATAGCTGAGCAGTTCTTC. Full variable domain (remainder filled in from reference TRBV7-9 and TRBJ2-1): DTGVSQNPRHKITKRGQNVTFRCDPISEHNRLYWYRQTLGQGPEFLTYFQNEAQLEKSRLLSDRFSAERPKGSFSTLEIQRTEQGDSAMYLCASSLASPGTSGRIAEQFFGPGTRLTVL.

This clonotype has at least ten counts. The CDR3 is CASSSGTPLRRPQHF. CDR3 nucleotides: TGTGCCAGCAGCTCCGGGACACCGCTCCGACGGCCCCAGCATTTT. The V gene is TRBV11-2, the J gene TRBJ1-5; TRBD1 is a possible D gene (6 bases). In germline, CDR1 is SGHAT, CDR2 FQNNGV. This CDR3 comprises 15 residues. V lost 4 bases and J 9 bases, leaving 19 bases between the germline ends.

CDR3 nucleotide sequence: TGCAGCGTTGGTGGGTCAGGGGGCAGATACTATGGCTACACCTTC. Its translation: CSVGGSGGRYYGYTF. The chain joins TRBV29-1 to TRBJ1-2; 8 bases are a match to TRBD1. Looked up from germline, CDR1 is SQVTM and CDR2 is ANQGSEA. The CDR3 is 15 residues long. J gave up 3 bases and V 4 bases, and 10 bases lay outside the gene matches.

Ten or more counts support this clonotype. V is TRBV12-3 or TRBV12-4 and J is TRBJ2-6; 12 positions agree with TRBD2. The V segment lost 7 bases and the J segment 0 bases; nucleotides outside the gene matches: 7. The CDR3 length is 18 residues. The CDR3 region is CASTSQGLAGSGANVLTF. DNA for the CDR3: TGTGCCAGCACCTCCCAGGGACTAGCGGGCTCTGGGGCCAACGTCCTGACTTTC.

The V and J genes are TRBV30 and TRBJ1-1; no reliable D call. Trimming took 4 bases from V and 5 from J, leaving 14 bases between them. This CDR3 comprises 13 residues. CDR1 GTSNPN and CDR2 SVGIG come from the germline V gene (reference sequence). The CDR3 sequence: CAWKLGFGTEAFF. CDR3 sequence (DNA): TGTGCCTGGAAATTGGGTTTCGGTACTGAAGCTTTCTTT.

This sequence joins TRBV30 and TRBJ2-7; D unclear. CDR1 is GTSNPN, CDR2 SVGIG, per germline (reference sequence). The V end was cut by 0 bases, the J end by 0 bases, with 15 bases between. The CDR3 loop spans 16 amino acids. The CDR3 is CAWSVSGPRPSYEQYF. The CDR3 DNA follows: TGTGCCTGGAGTGTATCCGGCCCCCGTCCCTCCTACGAGCAGTACTTC.

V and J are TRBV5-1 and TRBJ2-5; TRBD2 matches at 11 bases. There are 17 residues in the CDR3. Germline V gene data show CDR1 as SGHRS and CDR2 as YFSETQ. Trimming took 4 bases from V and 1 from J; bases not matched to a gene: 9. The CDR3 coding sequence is TGCGCCAGCAGCAAACTAGCGGGAGTGGGCGGCCAAGAGACCCAGTACTTC. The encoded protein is CASSKLAGVGGQETQYF.

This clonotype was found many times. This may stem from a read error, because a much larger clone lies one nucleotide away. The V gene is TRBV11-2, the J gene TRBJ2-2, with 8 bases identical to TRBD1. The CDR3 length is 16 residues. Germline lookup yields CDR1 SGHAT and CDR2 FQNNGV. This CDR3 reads CASSLFRGRNTGELLF. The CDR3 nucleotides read TGTGCCAGCAGCTTATTCAGGGGGCGGAACACCGGGGAGCTGCTTTTT.

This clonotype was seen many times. CDR3 in amino acids: CASNHPSKRNEQFF. The CDR3 nucleotides are TGCGCCAGCAACCACCCTTCTAAGAGGAATGAGCAGTTCTTC. V gene TRBV5-1 combines with J gene TRBJ2-1; D not certain. Germline V gene lookup returns CDR1 SGHRS and CDR2 YFSETQ. CDR3 size: 14 residues. V lost 6 bases, J lost 7 bases, and 17 bases lay in between.

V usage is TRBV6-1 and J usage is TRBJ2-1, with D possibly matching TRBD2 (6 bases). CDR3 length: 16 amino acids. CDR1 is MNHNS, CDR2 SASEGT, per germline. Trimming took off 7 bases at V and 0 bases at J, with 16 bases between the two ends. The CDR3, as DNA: TGTGCCAGCACGTTTGGGGGACTGAGCTCCTACAATGAGCAGTTCTTC. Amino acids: CASTFGGLSSYNEQFF.

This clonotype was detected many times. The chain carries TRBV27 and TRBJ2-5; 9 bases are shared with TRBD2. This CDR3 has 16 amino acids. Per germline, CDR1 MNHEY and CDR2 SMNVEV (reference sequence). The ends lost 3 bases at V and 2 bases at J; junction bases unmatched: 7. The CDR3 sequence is CASSLRLAGIQETQYF. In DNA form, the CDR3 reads TGTGCCAGCAGTTTGAGGCTAGCGGGAATTCAAGAGACCCAGTACTTC.

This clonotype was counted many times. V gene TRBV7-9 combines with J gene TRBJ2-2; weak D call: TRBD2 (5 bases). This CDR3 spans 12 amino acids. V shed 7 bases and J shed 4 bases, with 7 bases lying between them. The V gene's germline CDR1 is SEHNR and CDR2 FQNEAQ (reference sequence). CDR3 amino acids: CASISGTGELFF. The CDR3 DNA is TGTGCCAGCATAAGCGGCACCGGGGAGCTGTTTTTT.

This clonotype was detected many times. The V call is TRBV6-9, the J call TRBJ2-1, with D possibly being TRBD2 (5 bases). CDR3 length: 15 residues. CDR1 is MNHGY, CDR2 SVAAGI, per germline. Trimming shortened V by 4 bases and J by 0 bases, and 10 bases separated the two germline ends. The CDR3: CASSLAFSSYNEQFF. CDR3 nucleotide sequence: TGTGCCAGCAGTTTAGCGTTTAGCTCCTACAATGAGCAGTTCTTC.

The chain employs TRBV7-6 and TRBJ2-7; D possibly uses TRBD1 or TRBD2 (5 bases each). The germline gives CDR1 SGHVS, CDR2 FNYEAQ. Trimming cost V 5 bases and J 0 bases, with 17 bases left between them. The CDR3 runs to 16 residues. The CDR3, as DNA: TGTGCCAGCAGCCCCCCATCGGGGCGGAACTCCTACGAGCAGTACTTC. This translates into CASSPPSGRNSYEQYF.

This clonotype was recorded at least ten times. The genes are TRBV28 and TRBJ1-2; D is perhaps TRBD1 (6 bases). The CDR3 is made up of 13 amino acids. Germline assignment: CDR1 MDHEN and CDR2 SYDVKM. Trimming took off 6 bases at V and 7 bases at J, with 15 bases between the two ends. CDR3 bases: TGTGCCAGCAGAGTCTCAGGGGTAGTTGGCTACACCTTC. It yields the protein CASRVSGVVGYTF.

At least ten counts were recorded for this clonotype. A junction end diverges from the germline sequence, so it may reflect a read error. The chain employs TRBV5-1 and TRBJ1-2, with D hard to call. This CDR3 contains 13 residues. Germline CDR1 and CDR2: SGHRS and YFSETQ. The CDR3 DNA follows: TGTGCCAGCAGCCTGACGGACAACTATGGCTACACCTTC. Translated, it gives CASSLTDNYGYTF. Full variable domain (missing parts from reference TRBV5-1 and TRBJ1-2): KAGVTQTPRYLIKTRGQQVTLSCSPISGHRSVSWYQQTPGQGLQFLFEYFSETQRNKGNFPGRFSGRQFSNSRSEMNVSTLELGDSALYLCASSLTDNYGYTFGSGTRLTVV.